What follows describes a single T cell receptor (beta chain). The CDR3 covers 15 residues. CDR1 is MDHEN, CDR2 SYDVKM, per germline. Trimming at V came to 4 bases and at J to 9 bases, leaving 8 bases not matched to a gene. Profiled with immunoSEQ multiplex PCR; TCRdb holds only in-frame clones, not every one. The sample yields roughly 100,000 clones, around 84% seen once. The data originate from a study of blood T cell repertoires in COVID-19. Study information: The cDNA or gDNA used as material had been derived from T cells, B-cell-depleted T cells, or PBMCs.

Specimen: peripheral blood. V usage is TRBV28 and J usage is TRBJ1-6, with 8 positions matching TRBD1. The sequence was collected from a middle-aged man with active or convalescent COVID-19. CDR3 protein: CASSSQGALSSPLHF. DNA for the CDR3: TGTGCCAGCAGTTCCCAGGGGGCGCTTAGTTCACCCCTCCACTTT.